One and the same sample provided the 31 T cell receptor beta chains below, sequenced in a study of T cells after yellow fever vaccination (dated by TCRdb to the late 2010s). According to the study, the label for this sample's treatment or condition signals: live attenuated yellow fever vaccine strain. The library was built by means of 5' RACE. Sequencing was performed on an Illumina NovaSeq 6000. TCRdb itself trimmed the public reads at Q25 with fastp, ran MiXCR and retained productive beta chains. All rows with the same CDR3 protein become a single entry with the most common DNA and genes. This sample is represented by about 310,000 distinct CDR3 sequences; roughly 4% of them were singletons. The top ten hold about 20% of the sample. The specimen was PBMCs, collected on the day of the yellow fever booster vaccination. These receptors originate from a man aged 18 to 30 who received the YFV17D yellow fever vaccine.

The chain has TRBV5-1 and TRBJ1-2; D is perhaps TRBD1 (6 bases). Germline CDR1 SGHRS, CDR2 YFSETQ. Trimming removed 3 bases at V and 5 bases at J, with 14 bases between. The CDR3 has 14 residues. CDR3 region: CASSSQGFEYGYTF. The CDR3 DNA is TGCGCCAGCAGCTCACAGGGCTTCGAGTATGGCTACACCTTC. Full variable domain (remainder filled in from reference TRBV5-1 and TRBJ1-2): KAGVTQTPRYLIKTRGQQVTLSCSPISGHRSVSWYQQTPGQGLQFLFEYFSETQRNKGNFPGRFSGRQFSNSRSEMNVSTLELGDSALYLCASSSQGFEYGYTFGSGTRLTVV.

This clonotype was seen at least ten times. The J gene is TRBJ1-2, the V gene TRBV10-3, with a possible D match to TRBD1 (5 bases). CDR1 and CDR2 (germline): ENHRY, SYGVKD. Trimming stripped 6 bases from V and 1 base from J, with 9 bases between. The CDR3 is 13 residues long. This CDR3 reads CAIRGDFNYGYTF. CDR3 DNA sequence: TGTGCCATCAGGGGGGACTTTAACTATGGCTACACCTTC.

This rearrangement joins TRBV3-1 to TRBJ2-3, with TRBD1 identical over 9 bases. This CDR3 has 15 amino acids. Trimming removed 4 bases from V and 8 bases from J; junction bases left unmatched: 10. Germline V gene lookup returns CDR1 LGHDT and CDR2 YNNKEL (reference sequence). The CDR3 DNA reads TGTGCCAGCAGCCTCCTACGGGGACAGGGAGTTACGCAGTATTTT. Its translation: CASSLLRGQGVTQYF.

This rearrangement joins TRBV7-6 to TRBJ1-2, with D perhaps TRBD1 (6 bases). Germline V gives CDR1 SGHVS, CDR2 FNYEAQ. Trimming cost V 1 base and J 3 bases, with 9 bases left between them. The CDR3 is 14 amino acids. The CDR3 is CASSLEAGDYGYTF. The CDR3 nucleotides read TGTGCCAGCAGCTTAGAGGCAGGGGACTATGGCTACACCTTC.

This clonotype showed up many times. The genes are TRBV5-1 and TRBJ1-1; possible D gene TRBD1, 5 bases. The CDR3 runs to 15 residues. V was trimmed by 4 bases and J by 1 base, leaving 14 bases between them. Germline CDR1 SGHRS, CDR2 YFSETQ. Here the CDR3 DNA reads TGCGCCAGCAGCCAGACCGGGGGGAAGAACACTGAAGCTTTCTTT. As protein: CASSQTGGKNTEAFF. Full variable domain (remainder filled in from reference TRBV5-1 and TRBJ1-1): KAGVTQTPRYLIKTRGQQVTLSCSPISGHRSVSWYQQTPGQGLQFLFEYFSETQRNKGNFPGRFSGRQFSNSRSEMNVSTLELGDSALYLCASSQTGGKNTEAFFGQGTRLTVV.

This clonotype appeared a few times. The rearrangement joins TRBV6-2 or TRBV6-3 to TRBJ1-2, with 7 positions matching TRBD1. V dropped 0 bases and J dropped 8; count of bases not matched to a gene: 9. This CDR3 comprises 15 residues. CDR1 is MNHEY, CDR2 SVGEGT, per germline. The CDR3 spells CASSYSSYRGLGYTF. The CDR3 DNA reads as TGTGCCAGCAGTTACTCGAGTTACAGGGGACTCGGCTACACCTTC.

There are a few counts of this clonotype. The chain couples TRBV27 to TRBJ2-7; D call uncertain. The length of the CDR3 is 13 residues. Trimming pared 3 bases from V and 5 bases from J, leaving 11 bases between. CDR1 and CDR2 (germline): MNHEY, SMNVEV (reference sequence). The CDR3 protein is CASSFLDSHEQYF. The CDR3 coding sequence is TGTGCCAGCAGTTTTCTCGACTCACACGAGCAGTACTTC.

The V gene is TRBV5-1, the J gene TRBJ2-6; 9 positions agree with TRBD1. Germline V CDR1 and CDR2: SGHRS, YFSETQ. This CDR3 region has 20 residues. The ends lost 1 base at V and 0 bases at J; junction bases unmatched: 11. The CDR3: CASSLFSSGQGYSGANVLTF. The CDR3 nucleotides are TGCGCCAGCAGCTTGTTCTCCTCGGGACAGGGTTACTCTGGGGCCAACGTCCTGACTTTC. The full variable domain, completed using reference TRBV5-1 and TRBJ2-6, is KAGVTQTPRYLIKTRGQQVTLSCSPISGHRSVSWYQQTPGQGLQFLFEYFSETQRNKGNFPGRFSGRQFSNSRSEMNVSTLELGDSALYLCASSLFSSGQGYSGANVLTFGAGSRLTVL.

This clonotype was detected many times. V and J are TRBV7-7 and TRBJ2-7, with 7 bases lining up with TRBD2. Germline V gene lookup returns CDR1 SSHAT and CDR2 FNYEAQ (reference sequence). The CDR3 length is 11 residues. The CDR3 sequence is CASRSRDYYLV. The DNA of the CDR3 is TGTGCTAGCAGGTCCCGGGACTATTACTTGGTC.

This clonotype was picked up many times. The chain has TRBV7-2 and TRBJ2-3; TRBD2 aligns across 11 bases. The V segment lost 6 bases and the J segment 1 base; nucleotides outside the gene matches: 3. Germline CDR1 SGHTA, CDR2 FQGNSA. The CDR3 runs 15 residues. The DNA of the CDR3 is TGTGCCAGCAGGAAACTAGCGGGGGGCACAGATACGCAGTATTTT. Translating gives CASRKLAGGTDTQYF. The variable domain in full, completed from reference TRBV7-2 and TRBJ2-3, reads GAGVSQSPSNKVTEKGKDVELRCDPISGHTALYWYRQSLGQGLEFLIYFQGNSAPDKSGLPSDRFSAERTGGSVSTLTIQRTQQEDSAVYLCASRKLAGGTDTQYFGPGTRLTVL.

This clonotype appeared a few times. CDR3 sequence (DNA): TGTGCCATCAGATCGGGACAGGGGGAAGATACGCAGTATTTT. It is translated as CAIRSGQGEDTQYF. V gene TRBV10-3 combines with J gene TRBJ2-3, with 11 bases fitting TRBD1. The junction had 4 bases not matched to a gene; V was cut back by 6 bases and J by 5 bases. The germline gives CDR1 ENHRY, CDR2 SYGVKD. This CDR3 contains 14 residues.

V and J are TRBV9 and TRBJ2-1, with no clear D. CDR1 is SGDLS, CDR2 YYNGEE, per germline. CDR3 size: 14 residues. The germline V and J ends were trimmed by 2 bases and 0 bases, with 6 bases remaining between them. This CDR3 is CASSVYSSYNEQFF. The CDR3 DNA sequence: TGTGCCAGCAGCGTGTACAGCTCCTACAATGAGCAGTTCTTC.

This clonotype was seen many times. The rearrangement uses TRBV14 and TRBJ2-2; TRBD1 matches 7 bases. This CDR3 region has 17 residues. J was trimmed by 2 bases and V by 5 bases; bases with no gene match: 11. Germline V CDR1 and CDR2: SGHDN, FVKESK. The CDR3 sequence is CASSLRSGTVNTGELFF. The CDR3 DNA sequence: TGTGCCAGCAGCTTGAGGTCGGGGACAGTAAACACCGGGGAGCTGTTTTTT. Full variable domain (missing parts from reference TRBV14 and TRBJ2-2): EAGVTQFPSHSVIEKGQTVTLRCDPISGHDNLYWYRRVMGKEIKFLLHFVKESKQDESGMPNNRFLAERTGGTYSTLKVQPAELEDSGVYFCASSLRSGTVNTGELFFGEGSRLTVL.

This clonotype has only a few counts. The chain employs TRBV9 and TRBJ1-5, with D possibly matching TRBD1 (6 bases). The V end lost 3 bases, the J end lost 4 bases, and 11 bases lay between the germline ends. The CDR3 has 14 amino acids. Germline CDR1 SGDLS, CDR2 YYNGEE. The CDR3 here is CASSAQGGNQPQHF. The CDR3 DNA is TGTGCCAGCAGCGCACAGGGAGGAAATCAGCCCCAGCATTTT.

The chain couples TRBV7-2 to TRBJ2-3; D ambiguous. Deletions cut 0 bases from V and 2 bases from J, with 6 bases between. The CDR3 runs 14 residues. The V gene's germline CDR1 is SGHTA and CDR2 FQGNSA. The chain's CDR3 is CASSLAPVTDTQYF. DNA for the CDR3: TGTGCCAGCAGCTTAGCTCCGGTCACAGATACGCAGTATTTT.

This clonotype was recorded at least ten times. The chain uses TRBV5-1 and TRBJ2-1; D remains ambiguous. Germline assignment: CDR1 SGHRS and CDR2 YFSETQ. Trimming took 0 bases from V and 0 from J, leaving 10 bases between them. The CDR3 is made up of 16 amino acids. CDR3 sequence reads: CASSLAGLSSYNEQFF. CDR3 DNA: TGCGCCAGCAGCTTGGCCGGGTTGAGCTCCTACAATGAGCAGTTCTTC.

This clonotype was counted at least ten times. The CDR3 loop reads CASSLEESSYNEQFF. The DNA of the CDR3 is TGCGCCAGCAGCTTGGAGGAGAGCTCCTACAATGAGCAGTTCTTC. The rearrangement links TRBV5-1 to TRBJ2-1; D remains unclear. V gave up 0 bases and J gave up 0 bases, with 7 bases separating them. The CDR3 is made up of 15 amino acids. Germline V gene data show CDR1 as SGHRS and CDR2 as YFSETQ.

This clonotype has more than one count but fewer than ten. The CDR3 DNA sequence: TGTGCCACCTTAGACTACCCTCTGGAGGCCAACGTCCTGACTTTC. This translates into CATLDYPLEANVLTF. The chain links TRBV6-2 or TRBV6-3 to TRBJ2-6, with TRBD2 as a possible D gene (5 bases). The CDR3 loop spans 15 amino acids. The V end lost 10 bases, the J end lost 6 bases, and 19 bases lay between the germline ends. CDR1 is MNHEY, CDR2 SVGEGT, per germline.

This sequence joins TRBV20-1 and TRBJ2-7; 8 nucleotides align to TRBD2. In germline, CDR1 is DFQATT, CDR2 SNEGSKA (reference sequence). This CDR3 is built from 11 residues. After removal of 7 bases from V and 6 bases from J, the junction contained 5 bases not matched to a gene. CDR3 DNA: TGCAGTGTCGGGGGGGAGGCCGAGCAGTACGTC. This sequence encodes CSVGGEAEQYV.

This clonotype has at least ten counts. The rearrangement uses TRBV20-1 and TRBJ2-1; a possible D gene is TRBD2 (7 bases). Germline V lookup: CDR1 DFQATT, CDR2 SNEGSKA (reference sequence). This CDR3 spans 15 amino acids. V was shortened by 1 base and J by 2 bases, with 12 bases between the two germline ends. The CDR3 protein is CSARGGGPAYNEQFF. Here the CDR3 DNA reads TGCAGTGCTAGAGGGGGGGGGCCCGCCTACAATGAGCAGTTCTTC.

This clonotype occurred many times. The chain recombines TRBV20-1 with TRBJ2-7; 9 bases are shared with TRBD1. J lost 3 bases, V lost 6 bases, and 9 bases had no gene match. The CDR3 sequence is 14 residues long. Germline CDR1 reads DFQATT; CDR2 reads SNEGSKA (reference sequence). The CDR3 DNA reads as TGCAGTGCGACACCGGGACAGGGATACTACGAGCAGTACTTC. It translates to CSATPGQGYYEQYF.

At least ten counts were recorded for this clonotype. The CDR3 nucleotides read TGTGCCAGCAGCTTAGCTGTCGAGTGGTCAGGGACCTCTGGGGCCAACGTCCTGACTTTC. Translating gives CASSLAVEWSGTSGANVLTF. The rearrangement uses TRBV7-6 and TRBJ2-6; either TRBD1 or TRBD2 may fit D (5 bases each). Germline V gene sequence: CDR1 SGHVS, CDR2 FNYEAQ. Trimming removed 0 bases at V and 0 bases at J, with 18 bases between. The CDR3 totals 20 residues.

This clonotype showed up just a few times. The chain is built from TRBV14 and TRBJ1-6, with D perhaps TRBD1 (6 bases). The germline CDR1 and CDR2 sequences are SGHDN and FVKESK. This CDR3 has 13 amino acids. Deletions cut 6 bases from V and 6 bases from J, with 9 bases between. The CDR3 sequence is CASSRDTNSPLHF. The CDR3 DNA sequence: TGTGCCAGCAGTAGGGACACTAATTCACCCCTCCACTTT.

V and J are TRBV5-1 and TRBJ2-1; no reliable D call. The CDR3 has 12 amino acids. Germline V gene lookup returns CDR1 SGHRS and CDR2 YFSETQ. V was pared by 7 bases and J by 7 bases, with 12 bases between. CDR3 protein: CASGQIGNEQFF. The CDR3 DNA reads as TGCGCCAGCGGGCAGATTGGGAATGAGCAGTTCTTC.

This clonotype has ten or more counts. The chain links TRBV5-6 to TRBJ2-4; TRBD1 aligns across 7 bases. The trim removed 4 bases at V and 7 bases at J, leaving 5 bases unmatched. The germline V gene encodes CDR1 SGHDT and CDR2 YYEEEE. This CDR3 comprises 13 residues. CDR3 region: CASSLDRANIQYF. DNA for the CDR3: TGTGCCAGCAGCCTAGACAGGGCGAACATTCAGTACTTC.

This clonotype was detected ten times or more. The chain links TRBV5-8 to TRBJ1-6; D may be TRBD1 (5 bases). Trimming cost V 4 bases and J 6 bases, with 8 bases left between them. The germline CDR1 and CDR2 sequences are SGHTS and YDEGEE. CDR3 size: 13 residues. The CDR3 is CASSRDLNSPLHF. The DNA of the CDR3 is TGTGCCAGCAGCAGGGACCTTAATTCACCCCTCCACTTT.

This clonotype has a count of ten or more. The rearrangement links TRBV27 to TRBJ1-1; TRBD1 might be the D (6 bases). Germline V gene sequence: CDR1 MNHEY, CDR2 SMNVEV (reference sequence). Trimming removed 3 bases from V and 3 bases from J, with 14 bases in between. The CDR3 sequence is 15 residues long. Here the CDR3 reads CASSFTRQVDTEAFF. The CDR3 nucleotides read TGTGCCAGCAGTTTTACCAGACAGGTGGACACTGAAGCTTTCTTT.

The sample holds many counts of this clonotype. CDR3 nucleotide sequence: TGTGCCAGCAGTTACTCGGGCCAGCGGCCCTCCTACGAGCAGTACTTC. This gives the protein CASSYSGQRPSYEQYF. This chain links TRBV6-2 or TRBV6-3 with TRBJ2-7; TRBD2 might be the D (5 bases). Trimming shortened V by 0 bases and J by 0 bases, and 12 bases separated the two germline ends. Germline loops: CDR1 MNHEY, CDR2 SVGEGT. CDR3 size: 16 residues.

V usage is TRBV7-6 and J usage is TRBJ2-1; 13 bases are shared with TRBD2. There are 18 residues in the CDR3. Germline CDR1 SGHVS, CDR2 FNYEAQ. Germline trimming cut 5 bases from V and 2 bases from J; bases unmatched to any gene: 9. The CDR3 coding sequence is TGTGCCAGCAGCCAATCGCCCGGGACTAGCGGGGCCTACAATGAGCAGTTCTTC. This encodes CASSQSPGTSGAYNEQFF. Drawing the rest from reference TRBV7-6 and TRBJ2-1, the complete variable domain is GAGVSQSPRYKVTKRGQDVALRCDPISGHVSLYWYRQALGQGPEFLTYFNYEAQQDKSGLPNDRFSAERPEGSISTLTIQRTEQRDSAMYRCASSQSPGTSGAYNEQFFGPGTRLTVL.

J is TRBJ2-7 and V is TRBV7-2, with D uncertain. This CDR3 region has 13 residues. CDR1 is SGHTA, CDR2 FQGNSA, per germline. V shed 2 bases and J shed 5 bases, with 10 bases lying between them. In nucleotides, the CDR3 is TGTGCCAGCAGCTTACAAAGCAGGAACGAGCAGTACTTC. It encodes CASSLQSRNEQYF.

This clonotype was picked up many times. The chain employs TRBV7-9 and TRBJ1-4; TRBD1 might be the D (5 bases). The CDR3 loop spans 16 amino acids. Trimming removed 3 bases at V and 3 bases at J, with 14 bases between. The germline V gene encodes CDR1 SEHNR and CDR2 FQNEAQ (reference sequence). The CDR3 here is CASSFFGRGANEKLFF. The DNA of the CDR3 is TGTGCCAGCAGCTTCTTCGGAAGGGGTGCTAATGAAAAACTGTTTTTT.